This is a list of T cell receptor beta chains from one sample in a study of blood T cell repertoires in COVID-19. Libraries were prepared by immunoSEQ multiplex PCR; TCRdb keeps only in-frame clonotypes and omits some of them. The repertoire holds roughly 140,000 clones, with around 77% as singletons. The specimen sequenced was peripheral blood. The receptors originated from a man between 50 and 59 years old with active or convalescent COVID-19. The CDR3 runs from the conserved cysteine through the conserved F or W. D genes are given only for firm matches. Rows may omit the clone size; those that give it use once, few, many or a size class.

CDR3 DNA | CDR3 protein | V gene | CDR3 length | J gene | D gene | clone size
TGTGCCAGCAGTCCGTTTCGGGAAAAACTGTTTTTT | CASSPFREKLFF | TRBV28 | 12 | TRBJ1-4 | . | .
TGTGCCACCGGTCCCCAGAGGGTAGCCAAAAACATTCAGTACTTC | CATGPQRVAKNIQYF | TRBV6-5 | 15 | TRBJ2-4 | . | .
TGTGCCAGCGTTCGAAAGGGGGCCGGGGCCTACGAGCAGTACTTC | CASVRKGAGAYEQYF | TRBV11-2 | 15 | TRBJ2-7 | TRBD1 | .
TGTGCCAGCAGCCAACTCCGGGGTTTTGCTGGAAACACCATATATTTT | CASSQLRGFAGNTIYF | TRBV14 | 16 | TRBJ1-3 | . | .
TGTGCCATAGGACTAGCGGGGCCCCAGGGGGCGACCCAGTACTTC | CAIGLAGPQGATQYF | TRBV27 | 15 | TRBJ2-5 | TRBD2 | .
TGTGCCACCAGCTCCCGAACTTGGTACCAAGAGACCCAGTACTTC | CATSSRTWYQETQYF | TRBV15 | 15 | TRBJ2-5 | . | .
TGTGCCAGTAGTATGATACAGGGGGCTATCACTGAAGCTTTCTTT | CASSMIQGAITEAFF | TRBV19 | 15 | TRBJ1-1 | TRBD1 | .
TGTGCCAGCTGCGGGGCAGGGAGCCAGCCCCAGCATTTT | CASCGAGSQPQHF | TRBV27 | 13 | TRBJ1-5 | . | .
TGTGCCAGCAGCTTTCTAGCGGGAGGCTACAATGAGCAGTTCTTC | CASSFLAGGYNEQFF | TRBV28 | 15 | TRBJ2-1 | TRBD2 | .
TGCGCCAGCAGCCAAGGGCAGGGAGCTTTCTTT | CASSQGQGAFF | TRBV4-1 | 11 | TRBJ1-1 | . | few
TGTGCCAGCAGCACCACAAACCGGCTAGCGGGAGACGGCGAGCAGTACTTC | CASSTTNRLAGDGEQYF | TRBV21-1 | 17 | TRBJ2-7 | . | .
TGTGCCAGCCAGGGGATCACAGATACGCAGTATTTT | CASQGITDTQYF | TRBV28 | 12 | TRBJ2-3 | . | .
TGTGCCATCCAGGCAGGGGGTAACACCATATATTTT | CAIQAGGNTIYF | TRBV10-3 | 12 | TRBJ1-3 | TRBD1 | .
TGTGCCAGCAGCATATACAGAGACTACGAGCAGTACTTC | CASSIYRDYEQYF | TRBV3-1/TRBV3-2 | 13 | TRBJ2-7 | . | .
TGTGCCAGCAGTTACGGGACTAGCTCCAATGAGCAGTTCTTC | CASSYGTSSNEQFF | TRBV6-5 | 14 | TRBJ2-1 | TRBD2 | .
TGTGCCAGCAGCCATCACAGGGACTATGGCTACACCTTC | CASSHHRDYGYTF | TRBV3-1/TRBV3-2 | 13 | TRBJ1-2 | . | once
TGCGCCAGCAGCTTGGTGTCAATGAACACTGAAGCTTTCTTT | CASSLVSMNTEAFF | TRBV5-1 | 14 | TRBJ1-1 | . | .
TGTGCCAGCAGTTTCGAATTCCGGCAGGCGCAGCATTTT | CASSFEFRQAQHF | TRBV28 | 13 | TRBJ1-5 | . | few
TGTGCCAGCAGTCCCTCGACAGGGTCCTACGAGCAGTACTTC | CASSPSTGSYEQYF | TRBV27 | 14 | TRBJ2-7 | TRBD1 | once
TGTGCCAGCAGCTTGAGCAGGAATTCACCCCTCCACTTT | CASSLSRNSPLHF | TRBV5-6 | 13 | TRBJ1-6 | . | .
TGTGCCAGCAACAACAACCCCGGGACTAAAGAGACCCAGTACTTC | CASNNNPGTKETQYF | TRBV7-2 | 15 | TRBJ2-5 | TRBD2 | .
TGTGCCAGCTCACCAAGTAGCCACGAGCAGTACTTC | CASSPSSHEQYF | TRBV18 | 12 | TRBJ2-7 | . | .
TGCGCCAGCAGCTTGAGGGCGGGAGAGGGCAACTACGAGCAGTACTTC | CASSLRAGEGNYEQYF | TRBV5-1 | 16 | TRBJ2-7 | TRBD2 | .
TGTGCCAGCAGCGACCGGGACAGGGGTAACTATGGCTACACCTTC | CASSDRDRGNYGYTF | TRBV9 | 15 | TRBJ1-2 | TRBD1 | .
TGTGCCAGCAGACTAACCAGGGTTCGCACAGATACGCAGTATTTT | CASRLTRVRTDTQYF | TRBV28 | 15 | TRBJ2-3 | . | .
TGTGCCAGCAGCCCCCTCTTTGACGGGAGGGGAGCGGTTGGGACCCAGTACTTC | CASSPLFDGRGAVGTQYF | TRBV11-3 | 18 | TRBJ2-5 | TRBD2 | .
TGTGCCAGCTCACCGGCGGCACCGAGCTCCTACAATGAGCAGTTCTTC | CASSPAAPSSYNEQFF | TRBV18 | 16 | TRBJ2-1 | . | .
TGTGCCAGCAGTGCCGGGACACTAGGAAACACCATATATTTT | CASSAGTLGNTIYF | TRBV27 | 14 | TRBJ1-3 | . | once
TGTGCCAGCAGCGGCAGGGGGACAGGGATAAACGAGCAGTACTTC | CASSGRGTGINEQYF | TRBV9 | 15 | TRBJ2-7 | TRBD1 | .
TGTGCCAGCAGACTGGGACTCTCGGGTCAGCCCCAGCATTTT | CASRLGLSGQPQHF | TRBV6-5 | 14 | TRBJ1-5 | . | .
TGTGCCAGCAGCTTAGGGGTCGGCGGGAGGGCCGCGGAGACCCAGTACTTC | CASSLGVGGRAAETQYF | TRBV7-9 | 17 | TRBJ2-5 | TRBD2 | .
TGTGCCAGTACCCCTTCTCAGGGGGCTGTCACTGAAGCTTTCTTT | CASTPSQGAVTEAFF | TRBV19 | 15 | TRBJ1-1 | TRBD1 | .
TGTGCCAGCAATTCATCACCACAACCTGACACTGAAGCTTTCTTT | CASNSSPQPDTEAFF | TRBV6-5 | 15 | TRBJ1-1 | . | .
TGTGCCAGCAGTACGGAGGGCAATCAGCCCCAGCATTTT | CASSTEGNQPQHF | TRBV6-4 | 13 | TRBJ1-5 | . | .
TGTGCCAGCAGTTTCAGGCAGGGGGCGCGTGACAATCAGCCCCAGCATTTT | CASSFRQGARDNQPQHF | TRBV27 | 17 | TRBJ1-5 | TRBD1 | .
TGCAGCGCCCCGGGAGCACAGACATCTCTCACAGATACGCAGTATTTT | CSAPGAQTSLTDTQYF | TRBV29-1 | 16 | TRBJ2-3 | . | .